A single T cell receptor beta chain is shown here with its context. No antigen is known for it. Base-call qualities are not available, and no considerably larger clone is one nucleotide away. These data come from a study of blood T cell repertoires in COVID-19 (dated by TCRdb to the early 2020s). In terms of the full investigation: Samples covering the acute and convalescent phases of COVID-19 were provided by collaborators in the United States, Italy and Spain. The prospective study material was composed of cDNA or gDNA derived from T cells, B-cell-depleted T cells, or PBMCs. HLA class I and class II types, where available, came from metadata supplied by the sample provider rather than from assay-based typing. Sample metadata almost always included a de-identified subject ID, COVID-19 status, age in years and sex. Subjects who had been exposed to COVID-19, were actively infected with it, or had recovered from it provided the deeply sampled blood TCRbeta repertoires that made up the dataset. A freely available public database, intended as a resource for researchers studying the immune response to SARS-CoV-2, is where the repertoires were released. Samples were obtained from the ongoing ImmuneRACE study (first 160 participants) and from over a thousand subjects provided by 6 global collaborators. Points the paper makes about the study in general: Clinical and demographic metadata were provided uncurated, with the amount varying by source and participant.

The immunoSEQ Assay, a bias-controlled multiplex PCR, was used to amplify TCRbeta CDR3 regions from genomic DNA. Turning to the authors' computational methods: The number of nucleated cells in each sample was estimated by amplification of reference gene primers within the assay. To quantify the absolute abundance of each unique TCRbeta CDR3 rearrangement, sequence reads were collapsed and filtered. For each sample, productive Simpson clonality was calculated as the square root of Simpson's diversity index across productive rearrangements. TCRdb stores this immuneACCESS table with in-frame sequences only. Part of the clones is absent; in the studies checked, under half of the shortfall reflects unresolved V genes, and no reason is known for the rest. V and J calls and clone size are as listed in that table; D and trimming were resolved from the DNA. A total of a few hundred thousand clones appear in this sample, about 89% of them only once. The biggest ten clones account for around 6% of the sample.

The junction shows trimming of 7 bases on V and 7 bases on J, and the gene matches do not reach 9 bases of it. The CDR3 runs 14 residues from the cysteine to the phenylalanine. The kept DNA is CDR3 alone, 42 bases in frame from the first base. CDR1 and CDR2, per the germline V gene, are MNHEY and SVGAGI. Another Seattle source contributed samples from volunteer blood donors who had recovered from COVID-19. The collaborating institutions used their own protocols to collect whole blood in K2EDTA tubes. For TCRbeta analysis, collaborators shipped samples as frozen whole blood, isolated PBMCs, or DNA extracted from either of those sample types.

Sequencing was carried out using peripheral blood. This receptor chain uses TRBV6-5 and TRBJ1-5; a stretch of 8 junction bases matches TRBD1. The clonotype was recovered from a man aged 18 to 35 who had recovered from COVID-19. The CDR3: CASMTTGGGQPQHF. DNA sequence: TGTGCCAGCATGACCACAGGGGGTGGACAGCCCCAGCATTTT.